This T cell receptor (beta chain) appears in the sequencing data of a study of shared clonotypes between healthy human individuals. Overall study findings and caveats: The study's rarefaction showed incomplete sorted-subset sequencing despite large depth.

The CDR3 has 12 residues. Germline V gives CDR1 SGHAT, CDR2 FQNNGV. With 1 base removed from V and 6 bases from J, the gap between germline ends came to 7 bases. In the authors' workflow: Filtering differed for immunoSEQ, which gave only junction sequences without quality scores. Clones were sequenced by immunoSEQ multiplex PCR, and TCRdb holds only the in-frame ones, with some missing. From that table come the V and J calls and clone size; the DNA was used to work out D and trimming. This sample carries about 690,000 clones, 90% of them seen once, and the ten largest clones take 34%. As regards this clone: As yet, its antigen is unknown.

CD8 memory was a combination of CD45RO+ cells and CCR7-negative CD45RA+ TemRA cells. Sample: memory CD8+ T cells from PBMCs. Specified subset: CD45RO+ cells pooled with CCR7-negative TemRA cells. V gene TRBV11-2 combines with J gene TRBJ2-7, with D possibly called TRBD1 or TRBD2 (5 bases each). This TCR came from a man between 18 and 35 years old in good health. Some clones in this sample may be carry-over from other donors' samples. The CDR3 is CASSLAGGEQYF. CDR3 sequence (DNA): TGTGCCAGCAGCTTAGCTGGGGGCGAGCAGTACTTC.